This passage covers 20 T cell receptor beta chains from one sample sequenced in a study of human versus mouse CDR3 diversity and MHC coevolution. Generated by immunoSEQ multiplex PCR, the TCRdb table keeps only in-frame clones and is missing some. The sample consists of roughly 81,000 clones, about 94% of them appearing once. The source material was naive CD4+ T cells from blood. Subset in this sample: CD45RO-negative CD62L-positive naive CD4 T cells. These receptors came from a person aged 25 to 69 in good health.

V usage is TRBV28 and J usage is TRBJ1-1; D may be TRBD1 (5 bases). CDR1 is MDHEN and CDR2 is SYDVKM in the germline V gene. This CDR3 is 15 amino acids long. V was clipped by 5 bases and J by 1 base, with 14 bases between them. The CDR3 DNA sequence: TGTGCCAGCAGTGCCGCCTACAGGACGAACACTGAAGCTTTCTTT. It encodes CASSAAYRTNTEAFF.

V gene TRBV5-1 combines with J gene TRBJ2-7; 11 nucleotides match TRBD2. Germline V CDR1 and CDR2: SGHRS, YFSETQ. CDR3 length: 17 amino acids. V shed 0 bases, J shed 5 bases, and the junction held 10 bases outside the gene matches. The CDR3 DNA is TGCGCCAGCAGCTTGGCTACTAGCGGGAGTGGTTTTGACGAGCAGTACTTC. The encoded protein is CASSLATSGSGFDEQYF.

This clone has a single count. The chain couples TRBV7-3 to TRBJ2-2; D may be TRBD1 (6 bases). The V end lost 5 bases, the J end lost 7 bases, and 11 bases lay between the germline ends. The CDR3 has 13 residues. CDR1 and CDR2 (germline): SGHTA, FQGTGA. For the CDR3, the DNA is TGTGCCAGCAGCCCCAGGGGTGGCGGGGAGCTGTTTTTT. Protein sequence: CASSPRGGGELFF.

The DNA for the CDR3 is TGTGCCAGCAGTTACCAGGGGGCGGCCGGGGAGCTGTTTTTT. Translated, it gives CASSYQGAAGELFF. J is TRBJ2-2 and V is TRBV6-5; 8 bases are a match to TRBD1. Germline V lookup: CDR1 MNHEY, CDR2 SVGAGI. The V segment lost 2 bases and the J segment 6 bases; nucleotides outside the gene matches: 2. CDR3 length: 14 amino acids.

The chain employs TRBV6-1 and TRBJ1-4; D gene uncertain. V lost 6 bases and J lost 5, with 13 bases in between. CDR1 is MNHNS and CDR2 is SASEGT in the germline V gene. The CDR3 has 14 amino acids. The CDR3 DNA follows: TGTGCCAGCAGGCCCGGCGGGGTGAATGAAAAACTGTTTTTT. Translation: CASRPGGVNEKLFF.

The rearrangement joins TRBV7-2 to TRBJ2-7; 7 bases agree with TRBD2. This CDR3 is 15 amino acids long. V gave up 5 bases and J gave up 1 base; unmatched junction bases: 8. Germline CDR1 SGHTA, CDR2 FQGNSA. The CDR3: CASSTPPSGSYEQYF. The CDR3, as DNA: TGTGCCAGCAGCACACCACCTAGCGGTTCCTACGAGCAGTACTTC.

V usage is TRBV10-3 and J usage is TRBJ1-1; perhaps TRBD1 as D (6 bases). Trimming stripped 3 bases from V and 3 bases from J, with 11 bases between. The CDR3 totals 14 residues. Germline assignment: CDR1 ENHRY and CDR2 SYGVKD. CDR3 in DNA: TGTGCCATCAGTGAAGGCAGGGGCCACACTGAAGCTTTCTTT. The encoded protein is CAISEGRGHTEAFF.

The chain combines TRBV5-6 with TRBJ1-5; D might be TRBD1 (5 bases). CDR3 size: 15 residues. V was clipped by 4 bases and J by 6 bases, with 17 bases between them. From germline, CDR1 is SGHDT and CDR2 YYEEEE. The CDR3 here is CASSDGPGRGQPQHF. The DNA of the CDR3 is TGTGCCAGCAGCGACGGGCCGGGGAGGGGTCAGCCCCAGCATTTT. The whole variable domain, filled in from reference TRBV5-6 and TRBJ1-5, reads DAGVTQSPTHLIKTRGQQVTLRCSPKSGHDTVSWYQQALGQGPQFIFQYYEEEERQRGNFPDRFSGHQFPNYSSELNVNALLLGDSALYLCASSDGPGRGQPQHFGDGTRLSIL.

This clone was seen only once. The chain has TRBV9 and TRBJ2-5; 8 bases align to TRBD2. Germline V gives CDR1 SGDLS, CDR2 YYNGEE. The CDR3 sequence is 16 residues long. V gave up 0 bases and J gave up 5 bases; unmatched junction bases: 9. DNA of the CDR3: TGTGCCAGCAGCGTAGGAAGTAGCGGGGTGATCGAGACCCAGTACTTC. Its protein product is CASSVGSSGVIETQYF.

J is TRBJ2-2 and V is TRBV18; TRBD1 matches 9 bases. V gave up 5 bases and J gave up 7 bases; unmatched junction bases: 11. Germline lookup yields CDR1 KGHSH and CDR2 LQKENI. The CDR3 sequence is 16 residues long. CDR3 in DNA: TGTGCCAGCTCATCACACCGGGACAGGGTTAACGGGGAGCTGTTTTTT. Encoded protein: CASSSHRDRVNGELFF. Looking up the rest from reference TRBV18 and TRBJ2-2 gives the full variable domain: NAGVMQNPRHLVRRRGQEARLRCSPMKGHSHVYWYRQLPEEGLKFMVYLQKENIIDESGMPKERFSAEFPKEGPSILRIQQVVRGDSAAYFCASSSHRDRVNGELFFGEGSRLTVL.

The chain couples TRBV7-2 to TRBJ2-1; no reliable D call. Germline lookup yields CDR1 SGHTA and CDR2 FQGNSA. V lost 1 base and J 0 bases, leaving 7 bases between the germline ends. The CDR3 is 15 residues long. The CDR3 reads CASSLDEASYNEQFF. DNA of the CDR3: TGTGCCAGCAGCTTAGATGAAGCCTCCTACAATGAGCAGTTCTTC.

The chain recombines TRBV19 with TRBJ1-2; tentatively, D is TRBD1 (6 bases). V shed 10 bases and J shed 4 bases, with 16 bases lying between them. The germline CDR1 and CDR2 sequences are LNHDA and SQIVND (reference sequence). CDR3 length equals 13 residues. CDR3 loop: CATAGGWSYGYTF. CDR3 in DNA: TGTGCCACGGCGGGGGGCTGGAGCTATGGCTACACCTTC.

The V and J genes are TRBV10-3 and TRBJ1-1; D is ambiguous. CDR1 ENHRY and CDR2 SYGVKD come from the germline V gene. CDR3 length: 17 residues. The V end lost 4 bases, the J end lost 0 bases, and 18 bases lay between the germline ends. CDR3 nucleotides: TGTGCCATCAGTGGTTCGGGGTCGCGGACCATGAACACTGAAGCTTTCTTT. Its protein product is CAISGSGSRTMNTEAFF.

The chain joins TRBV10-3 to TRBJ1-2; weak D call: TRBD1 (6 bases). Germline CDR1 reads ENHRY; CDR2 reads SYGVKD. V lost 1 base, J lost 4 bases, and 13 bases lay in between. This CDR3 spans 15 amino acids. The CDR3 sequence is CAISELGTDSYGYTF. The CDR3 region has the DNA TGTGCCATCAGTGAGTTAGGGACGGACAGCTATGGCTACACCTTC.

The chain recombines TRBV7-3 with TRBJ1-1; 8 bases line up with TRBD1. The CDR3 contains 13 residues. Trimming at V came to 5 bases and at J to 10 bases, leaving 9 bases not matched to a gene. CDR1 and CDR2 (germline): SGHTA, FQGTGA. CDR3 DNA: TGTGCCAGCAGCCGGGTTCAGGGGGCGGGAGCTTTCTTT. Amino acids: CASSRVQGAGAFF.

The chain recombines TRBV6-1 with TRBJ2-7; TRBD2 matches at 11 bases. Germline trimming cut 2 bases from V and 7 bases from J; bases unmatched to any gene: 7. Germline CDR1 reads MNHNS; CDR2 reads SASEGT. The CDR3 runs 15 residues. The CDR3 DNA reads TGTGCCAGCAGTGAATTAGCGGGAGGGCCGGGGGAGCAGTACTTC. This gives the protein CASSELAGGPGEQYF.

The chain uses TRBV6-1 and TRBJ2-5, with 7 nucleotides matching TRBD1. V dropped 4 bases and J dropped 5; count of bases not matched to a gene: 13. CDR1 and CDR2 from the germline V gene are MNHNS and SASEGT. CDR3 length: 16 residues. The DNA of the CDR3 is TGTGCCAGCAGTGGGCCCCGGGACAGCTGGGGGGAGACCCAGTACTTC. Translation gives CASSGPRDSWGETQYF.

The CDR3 coding sequence is TGCGCCAGCAGCTTCGGCAGGGGGATCACTAGAGGGGAGCAGTACTTC. It specifies CASSFGRGITRGEQYF. V usage is TRBV5-1 and J usage is TRBJ2-7, with TRBD1 identical over 7 bases. The CDR3 totals 16 residues. Per germline, CDR1 SGHRS and CDR2 YFSETQ. Unmatched junction bases numbered 15, after V lost 2 bases and J lost 7 bases.

CDR3 coding DNA: TGTGCCAGCTCACCACGGGAACTAGCGGGGCTGGGGTTGAGGGAGCAGTTCTTC. This gives the protein CASSPRELAGLGLREQFF. V and J are TRBV18 and TRBJ2-1; 10 nucleotides match TRBD2. CDR1 and CDR2 from the germline V gene are KGHSH and LQKENI. CDR3 size: 18 residues. With V trimmed by 1 base and J by 10 bases, 16 bases remained unmatched.

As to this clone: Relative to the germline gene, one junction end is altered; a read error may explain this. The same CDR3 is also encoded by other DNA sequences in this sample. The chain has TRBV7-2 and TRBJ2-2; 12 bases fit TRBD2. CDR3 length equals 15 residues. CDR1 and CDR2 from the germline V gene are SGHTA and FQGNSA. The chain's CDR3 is CASSLLAGGRGELFF. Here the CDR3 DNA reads TGTGCCAGTAGCTTACTAGCGGGGGGTAGGGGGGAGCTGTTTTTT.